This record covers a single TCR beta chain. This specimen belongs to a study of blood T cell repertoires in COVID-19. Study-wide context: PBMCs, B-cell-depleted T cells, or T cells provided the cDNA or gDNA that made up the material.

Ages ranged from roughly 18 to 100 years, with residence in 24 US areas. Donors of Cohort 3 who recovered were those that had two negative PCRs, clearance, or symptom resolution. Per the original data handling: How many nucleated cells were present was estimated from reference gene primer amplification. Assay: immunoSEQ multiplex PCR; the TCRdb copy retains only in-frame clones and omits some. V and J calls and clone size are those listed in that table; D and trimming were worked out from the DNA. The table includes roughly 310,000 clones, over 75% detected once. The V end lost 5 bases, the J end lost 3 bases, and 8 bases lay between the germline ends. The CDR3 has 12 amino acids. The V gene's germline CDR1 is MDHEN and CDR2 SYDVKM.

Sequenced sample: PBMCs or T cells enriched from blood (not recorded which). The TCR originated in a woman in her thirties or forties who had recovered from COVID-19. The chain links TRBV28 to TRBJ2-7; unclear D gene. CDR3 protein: CASSAVVYEQYF. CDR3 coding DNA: TGTGCCAGCAGTGCGGTCGTCTACGAGCAGTACTTC.